These 13 T cell receptor beta chains share one sample of origin, sequenced in a study of OX40 agonist ivuxolimab in advanced cancers. Libraries were prepared by immunoSEQ multiplex PCR; TCRdb keeps only in-frame clonotypes and omits some of them. The sample lists over 30,000 clones, roughly 82% occurring once. The sample in question was CD4+ or CD8+ T cells sorted from blood, obtained in a trial of the OX40 agonist ivuxolimab. Every receptor here comes from an adult with an advanced solid tumor such as melanoma, head and neck, liver or kidney cancer.

The V call is TRBV30, the J call TRBJ2-7, with 8 bases lining up with TRBD2. The CDR3 loop spans 15 amino acids. After removal of 0 bases from V and 6 bases from J, the junction contained 10 bases not matched to a gene. CDR1 and CDR2 (germline): GTSNPN, SVGIG (reference sequence). Here the CDR3 reads CAWSVGRGVSREQYF. The DNA of the CDR3 is TGTGCCTGGAGTGTCGGGCGGGGGGTTAGTCGCGAGCAGTACTTC.

The chain recombines TRBV7-2 with TRBJ1-5, with D hard to call. Between the trimmed V and J ends, which lost 3 bases and 2 bases, there was a span of 8 bases. CDR1 is SGHTA, CDR2 FQGNSA, per germline. CDR3 size: 14 residues. DNA of the CDR3: TGTGCCAGCAGCTTCCGATTGGGCAATCAGCCCCAGCATTTT. It codes for CASSFRLGNQPQHF. Drawing the rest from reference TRBV7-2 and TRBJ1-5, the complete variable domain is GAGVSQSPSNKVTEKGKDVELRCDPISGHTALYWYRQSLGQGLEFLIYFQGNSAPDKSGLPSDRFSAERTGGSVSTLTIQRTQQEDSAVYLCASSFRLGNQPQHFGDGTRLSIL.

The table lists this clone with a count of one. The chain has TRBV19 and TRBJ1-4; 9 positions match TRBD1. V gave up 6 bases and J gave up 5 bases; unmatched junction bases: 4. Germline V gene lookup returns CDR1 LNHDA and CDR2 SQIVND (reference sequence). The CDR3 spans 14 residues. In nucleotides, the CDR3 is TGTGCCAGTAGCCTGGGACAGGGAAATGAAAAACTGTTTTTT. It specifies CASSLGQGNEKLFF.

The chain uses TRBV6-1 and TRBJ1-3; D not certain. The CDR3 totals 11 residues. V dropped 5 bases and J dropped 11 bases, with 10 bases sitting between them. Germline CDR1 reads MNHNS; CDR2 reads SASEGT. CDR3 region: CASSSTLAIYF. In DNA, the CDR3 is TGTGCCAGCAGTTCCACGTTGGCCATATATTTT.

This clone is a singleton in its sample. This chain links TRBV4-1 with TRBJ2-1, with 7 positions matching TRBD2. There are 16 residues in the CDR3. The V gene end was trimmed by 0 bases and the J gene end by 0 bases; junction bases not matched to a gene: 2. CDR1 MGHRA and CDR2 YSYEKL come from the germline V gene. CDR3 loop: CASSQDERGSYNEQFF. The CDR3 DNA sequence: TGCGCCAGCAGCCAAGATGAGCGGGGCTCCTACAATGAGCAGTTCTTC.

This clone was counted once. The chain links TRBV18 to TRBJ2-5, with 12 bases identical to TRBD2. This CDR3 spans 14 amino acids. After removal of 3 bases from V and 5 bases from J, the junction contained 1 base not matched to a gene. Per germline, CDR1 KGHSH and CDR2 LQKENI. CDR3 amino acids: CASSPGTSGETQYF. The DNA of the CDR3 is TGTGCCAGCTCACCGGGGACTAGCGGGGAGACCCAGTACTTC.

The chain uses TRBV19 and TRBJ2-1, with 8 bases matching TRBD2. The CDR3 length is 15 residues. Germline CDR1 LNHDA, CDR2 SQIVND (reference sequence). V gave up 6 bases and J gave up 10 bases; unmatched junction bases: 14. The CDR3 region is CASSPGTRMYGEQFF. The CDR3 DNA is TGTGCCAGTAGCCCCGGGACTAGAATGTACGGGGAGCAGTTCTTC.

This clone was seen once. The gene calls are TRBV7-6 and TRBJ2-7; 9 nucleotides match TRBD2. V lost 4 bases, J lost 0 bases, and 4 bases stayed unmatched. The germline gives CDR1 SGHVS, CDR2 FNYEAQ. The CDR3 is 15 residues long. CDR3 amino acids: CASSSRLADSYEQYF. The CDR3 DNA is TGTGCCAGCAGCTCCAGACTAGCGGACTCCTACGAGCAGTACTTC.

The V call is TRBV30, the J call TRBJ2-3, with 10 bases fitting TRBD1. The CDR3 spans 15 residues. The V and J ends lost 2 bases and 8 bases, in that order; junction bases with no gene match: 10. Germline loops: CDR1 GTSNPN, CDR2 SVGIG (reference sequence). CDR3 bases: TGTGCCTGGAGTAGGGACAGGGGTTCACCAAGTACGCAGTATTTT. Translated, it gives CAWSRDRGSPSTQYF.

V gene TRBV27 combines with J gene TRBJ2-1; D could derive from TRBD1 or TRBD2 (5 bases each). Germline assignment: CDR1 MNHEY and CDR2 SMNVEV (reference sequence). V shed 6 bases and J shed 6 bases, with 12 bases lying between them. The CDR3 contains 13 residues. In nucleotides, the CDR3 is TGTGCCAGCAGACGGAGTGGGGGCAATGAGCAGTTCTTC. Translating it yields CASRRSGGNEQFF.

The V and J genes are TRBV21-1 and TRBJ1-4. TRBV21-1 is shown as a pseudogene. The CDR3 has 16 amino acids. The CDR3 spells CASSQISGTGNEKLFF. The CDR3 DNA reads as TGTGCCAGCAGCCAAATATCCGGGACTGGTAATGAAAAACTGTTTTTT.

This sequence joins TRBV23-1 and TRBJ2-5, with TRBD2 as a possible D gene (6 bases). TRBV23-1 is known as an ORF, though its function is uncertain. Trimming removed 0 bases at V and 6 bases at J, with 14 bases between. This CDR3 region has 15 residues. The CDR3 is CASSQSGTLRKTQYF. The CDR3 DNA reads as TGCGCCAGCAGTCAATCGGGGACTCTTCGAAAGACCCAGTACTTC.

The chain recombines TRBV19 with TRBJ1-4; TRBD1 might be the D (6 bases). The CDR3 spans 14 residues. Per germline, CDR1 LNHDA and CDR2 SQIVND (reference sequence). V lost 5 bases to trimming and J lost 8 bases, with 15 bases between them. The DNA of the CDR3 is TGTGCCAGTAGTCCCACAGGGCGGGTCGAAAAACTGTTTTTT. Encoded protein: CASSPTGRVEKLFF.